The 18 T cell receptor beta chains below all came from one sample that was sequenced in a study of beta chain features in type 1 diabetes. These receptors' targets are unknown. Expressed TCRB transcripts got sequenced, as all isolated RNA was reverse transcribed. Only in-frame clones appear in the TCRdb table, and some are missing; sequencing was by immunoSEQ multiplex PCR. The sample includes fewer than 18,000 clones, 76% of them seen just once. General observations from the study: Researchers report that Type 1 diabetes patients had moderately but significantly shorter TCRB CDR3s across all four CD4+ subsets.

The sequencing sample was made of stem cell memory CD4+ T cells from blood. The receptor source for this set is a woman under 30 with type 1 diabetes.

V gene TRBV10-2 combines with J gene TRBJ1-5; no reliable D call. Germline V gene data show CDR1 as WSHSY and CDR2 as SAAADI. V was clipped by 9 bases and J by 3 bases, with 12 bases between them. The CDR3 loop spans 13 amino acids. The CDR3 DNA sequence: TGCGCCAGTACCGCGGGCTTCAATCAGCCCCAGCATTTT. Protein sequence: CASTAGFNQPQHF.

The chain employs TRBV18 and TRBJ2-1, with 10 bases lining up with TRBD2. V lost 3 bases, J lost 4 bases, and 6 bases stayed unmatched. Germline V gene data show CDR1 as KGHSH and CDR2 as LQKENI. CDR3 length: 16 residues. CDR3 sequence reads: CASSPTRTSGYNEQFF. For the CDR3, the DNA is TGTGCCAGCTCACCCACAAGGACTAGCGGTTACAATGAGCAGTTCTTC.

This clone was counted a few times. CDR3 amino acids: CASRLAGATDTQYF. The CDR3 nucleotides read TGTGCCTCTAGACTAGCGGGAGCAACAGATACGCAGTATTTT. V usage is TRBV30 and J usage is TRBJ2-3; 12 nucleotides agree with TRBD2. The CDR3 totals 14 residues. The V segment lost 7 bases and the J segment 3 bases; nucleotides outside the gene matches: 5. Germline-derived CDR1 and CDR2 are GTSNPN and SVGIG (reference sequence).

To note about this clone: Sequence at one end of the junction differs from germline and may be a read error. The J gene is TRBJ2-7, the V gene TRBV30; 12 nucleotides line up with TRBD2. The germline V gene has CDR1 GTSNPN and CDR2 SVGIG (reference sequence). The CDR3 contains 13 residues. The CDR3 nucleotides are TGTGCCTGGAGCTTAACGCCGGGACTAGCGGGTACTTTC. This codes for CAWSLTPGLAGTF.

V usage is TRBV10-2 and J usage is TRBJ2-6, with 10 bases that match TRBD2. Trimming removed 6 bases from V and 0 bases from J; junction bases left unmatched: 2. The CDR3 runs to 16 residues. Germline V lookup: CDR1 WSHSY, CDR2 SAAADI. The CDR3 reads CASRIAGGSGANVLTF. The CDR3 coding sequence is TGCGCCAGCAGGATAGCGGGAGGCTCTGGGGCCAACGTCCTGACTTTC.

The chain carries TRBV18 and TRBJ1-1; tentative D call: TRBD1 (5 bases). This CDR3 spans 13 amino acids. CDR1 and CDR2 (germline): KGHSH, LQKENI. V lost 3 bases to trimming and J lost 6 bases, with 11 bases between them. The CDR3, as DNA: TGTGCCAGCTCACCCTCACGGGACTCTGAAGCTTTCTTT. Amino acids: CASSPSRDSEAFF.

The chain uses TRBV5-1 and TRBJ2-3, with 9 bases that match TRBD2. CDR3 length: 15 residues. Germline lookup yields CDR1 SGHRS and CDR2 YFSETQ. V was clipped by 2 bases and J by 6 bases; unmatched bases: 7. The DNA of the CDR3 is TGCGCCAGCAGCTTACTAGCGGGTGGCGGTGATACGCAGTATTTT. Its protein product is CASSLLAGGGDTQYF.

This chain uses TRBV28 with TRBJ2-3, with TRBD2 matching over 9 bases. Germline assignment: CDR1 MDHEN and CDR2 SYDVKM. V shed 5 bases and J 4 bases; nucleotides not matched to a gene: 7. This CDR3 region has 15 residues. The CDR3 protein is CASSPPGLAADTQYF. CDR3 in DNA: TGTGCCAGCAGTCCCCCGGGACTAGCTGCAGATACGCAGTATTTT.

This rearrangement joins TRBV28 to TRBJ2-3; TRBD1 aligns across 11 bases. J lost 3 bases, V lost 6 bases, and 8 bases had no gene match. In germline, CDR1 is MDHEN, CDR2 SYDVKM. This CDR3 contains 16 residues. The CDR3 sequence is CASRPLGQGATDTQYF. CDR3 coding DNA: TGTGCCAGCAGACCCCTCGGACAGGGGGCAACAGATACGCAGTATTTT.

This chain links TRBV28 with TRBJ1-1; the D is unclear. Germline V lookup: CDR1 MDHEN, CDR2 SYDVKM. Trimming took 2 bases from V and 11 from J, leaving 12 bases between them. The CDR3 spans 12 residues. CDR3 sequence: CASSLGSLRAFF. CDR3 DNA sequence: TGTGCCAGCAGTTTAGGCAGCCTGAGGGCTTTCTTT.

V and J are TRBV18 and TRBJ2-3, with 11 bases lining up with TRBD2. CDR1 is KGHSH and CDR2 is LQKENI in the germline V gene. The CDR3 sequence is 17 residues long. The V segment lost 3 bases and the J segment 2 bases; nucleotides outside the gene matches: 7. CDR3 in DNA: TGTGCCAGCTCACCCTCGGGACTAGCGGCTACCACAGATACGCAGTATTTT. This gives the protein CASSPSGLAATTDTQYF.

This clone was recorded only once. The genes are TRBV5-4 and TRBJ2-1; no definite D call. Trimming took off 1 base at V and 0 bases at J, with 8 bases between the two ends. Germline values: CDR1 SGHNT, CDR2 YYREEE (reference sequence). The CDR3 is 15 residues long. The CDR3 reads CASSLLLNSYNEQFF. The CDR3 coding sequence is TGTGCCAGCAGCTTGTTACTAAACTCCTACAATGAGCAGTTCTTC. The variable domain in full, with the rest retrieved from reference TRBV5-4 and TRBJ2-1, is ETGVTQSPTHLIKTRGQQVTLRCSSQSGHNTVSWYQQALGQGPQFIFQYYREEENGRGNFPPRFSGLQFPNYSSELNVNALELDDSALYLCASSLLLNSYNEQFFGPGTRLTVL.

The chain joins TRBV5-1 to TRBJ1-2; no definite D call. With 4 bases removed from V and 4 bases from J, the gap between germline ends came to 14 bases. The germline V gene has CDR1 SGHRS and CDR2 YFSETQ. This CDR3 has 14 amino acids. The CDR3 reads CASSTTDSGYGYTF. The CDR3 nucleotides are TGCGCCAGCAGCACCACCGATTCGGGCTATGGCTACACCTTC.

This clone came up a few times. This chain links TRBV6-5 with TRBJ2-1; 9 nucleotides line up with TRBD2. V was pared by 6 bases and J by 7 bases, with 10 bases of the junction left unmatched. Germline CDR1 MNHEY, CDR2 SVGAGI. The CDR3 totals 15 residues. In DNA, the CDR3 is TGTGCCAGCAGGCCCCTGGCGGGAGGGAGGAATGAGCAGTTCTTC. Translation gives CASRPLAGGRNEQFF.

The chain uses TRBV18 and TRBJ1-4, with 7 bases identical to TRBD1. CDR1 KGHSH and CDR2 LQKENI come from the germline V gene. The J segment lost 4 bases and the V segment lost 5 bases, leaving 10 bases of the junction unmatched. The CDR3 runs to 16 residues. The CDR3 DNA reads TGTGCCAGCTCATCGGTGACAGGGTCGCATAATGAAAAACTGTTTTTT. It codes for CASSSVTGSHNEKLFF.

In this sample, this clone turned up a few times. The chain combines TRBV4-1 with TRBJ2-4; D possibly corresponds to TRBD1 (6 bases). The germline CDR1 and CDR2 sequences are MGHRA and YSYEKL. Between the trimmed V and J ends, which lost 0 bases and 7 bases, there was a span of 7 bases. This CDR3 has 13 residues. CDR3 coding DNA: TGCGCCAGCAGCCAAGATCAGGGGAACATTCAGTACTTC. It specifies CASSQDQGNIQYF.

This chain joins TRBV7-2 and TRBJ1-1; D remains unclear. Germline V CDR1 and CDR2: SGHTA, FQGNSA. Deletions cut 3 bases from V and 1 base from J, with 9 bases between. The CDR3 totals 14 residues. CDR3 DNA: TGTGCCAGCAGCTTTTTGTCGGGGAACACTGAAGCTTTCTTT. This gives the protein CASSFLSGNTEAFF.

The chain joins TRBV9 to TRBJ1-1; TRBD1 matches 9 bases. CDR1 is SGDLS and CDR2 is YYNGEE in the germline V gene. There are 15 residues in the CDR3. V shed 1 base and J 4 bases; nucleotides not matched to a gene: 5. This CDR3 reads CASSVQGQGSTEAFF. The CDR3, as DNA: TGTGCCAGCAGCGTACAAGGACAGGGGAGCACTGAAGCTTTCTTT. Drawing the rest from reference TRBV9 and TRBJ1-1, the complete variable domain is DSGVTQTPKHLITATGQRVTLRCSPRSGDLSVYWYQQSLDQGLQFLIQYYNGEERAKGNILERFSAQQFPDLHSELNLSSLELGDSALYFCASSVQGQGSTEAFFGQGTRLTVV.